This paragraph covers one T cell receptor (beta chain) sequence. CDR3 length equals 17 residues. V was clipped by 0 bases and J by 7 bases, with 18 bases between them. Germline values: CDR1 LGHDT, CDR2 YNNKEL (reference sequence). Original methodology: Cell counts per sample came from amplifying reference gene primers. Measured with immunoSEQ multiplex PCR; TCRdb has only the in-frame clones, and not every one. D and trimming were read from the DNA, whereas the V and J calls and clone size are those reported in that table. The sample has about 59,000 clones, 80% seen once; the top ten hold roughly 6.9%. These data come from a study of blood T cell repertoires in COVID-19. As for the study in general: Sites across the United States, Italy and Spain contributed samples from acute and convalescent COVID-19. Sources were T cells, B-cell-depleted T cells, or PBMCs; the material itself was cDNA or gDNA.

Material for sequencing was peripheral blood. This clonotype was sampled from a man aged 55 to 70 with acute or convalescent COVID-19. V and J are TRBV3-1 (or the pseudogene TRBV3-2) and TRBJ2-2; perhaps TRBD2 as D (5 bases). CDR3 in amino acids: CASSQEPTRITSGELFF. Written as DNA, the CDR3 is TGTGCCAGCAGCCAAGAACCCACCAGGATTACTAGCGGGGAGCTGTTTTTT.